Below, 14 T cell receptor beta chains from the same sample are listed, as sequenced in a study of blood T cell repertoires in COVID-19. Sequencing used immunoSEQ multiplex PCR; TCRdb keeps in-frame clones, though not all of them. The top ten clones hold less than 6% of a sample with 300,000 or so clones, about 85% of them seen once. The sample comprised PBMCs or T cells enriched from blood (not recorded which). All receptors come from a woman in her twenties or thirties who had recovered from COVID-19.

This chain uses TRBV4-1 with TRBJ1-5; D not certain. There are 15 residues in the CDR3. Trimming removed 4 bases from V and 2 bases from J, with 12 bases in between. Germline assignment: CDR1 MGHRA and CDR2 YSYEKL. The DNA of the CDR3 is TGCGCCAGCAGCCCCCTCCACGGGGGCAATCAGCCCCAGCATTTT. Protein sequence: CASSPLHGGNQPQHF.

The chain has TRBV15 and TRBJ1-2; possibly TRBD1 for D (6 bases). V lost 3 bases to trimming and J lost 4 bases, with 18 bases between them. From germline, CDR1 is LNHNV and CDR2 YYDKDF (reference sequence). The CDR3 length is 16 residues. Written as DNA, the CDR3 is TGTGCCACCAGCAGCTCGATCCCGGGACACCTCTATGGCTACACCTTC. Its protein product is CATSSSIPGHLYGYTF.

V gene TRBV29-1 combines with J gene TRBJ1-2; D call uncertain. This CDR3 is built from 12 residues. The germline V and J ends were trimmed by 3 bases and 1 base, with 6 bases remaining between them. Germline-derived CDR1 and CDR2 are SQVTM and ANQGSEA. This CDR3 reads CSVEEGNYGYTF. CDR3 DNA: TGCAGCGTTGAGGAGGGTAACTATGGCTACACCTTC. The whole variable domain, remainder taken from reference TRBV29-1 and TRBJ1-2, is SAVISQKPSRDICQRGTSLTIQCQVDSQVTMMFWYRQQPGQSLTLIATANQGSEATYESGFVIDKFPISRPNLTFSTLTVSNMSPEDSSIYLCSVEEGNYGYTFGSGTRLTVV.

This chain connects TRBV29-1 to TRBJ2-7; a possible D gene is TRBD2 (6 bases). Trimming removed 4 bases at V and 3 bases at J, with 16 bases between. Germline assignment: CDR1 SQVTM and CDR2 ANQGSEA. The CDR3 covers 14 residues. CDR3 nucleotides: TGCAGCGTTGGGGTTTACGGGGGTAGCTACGAGCAGTACTTC. Its protein product is CSVGVYGGSYEQYF.

The chain recombines TRBV18 with TRBJ2-1; D possibly corresponds to TRBD2 (7 bases). Trimming stripped 2 bases from V and 3 bases from J, with 17 bases between. Germline V gives CDR1 KGHSH, CDR2 LQKENI. The CDR3 loop spans 17 amino acids. CDR3 coding DNA: TGTGCCAGCTCACCAGAGGGGGGGTCAGGAGACTACAATGAGCAGTTCTTC. This sequence encodes CASSPEGGSGDYNEQFF.

The V call is TRBV27, the J call TRBJ2-1; 11 nucleotides align to TRBD2. Germline lookup yields CDR1 MNHEY and CDR2 SMNVEV (reference sequence). Trimming took 6 bases from V and 6 from J; bases not matched to a gene: 13. This CDR3 is built from 17 residues. CDR3 nucleotides: TGTGCCAGCAGCAGACGGACTAGCGGGCGGGTTTCCAATGAGCAGTTCTTC. Its protein is CASSRRTSGRVSNEQFF.

CDR3 in DNA: TGTGCCAGTAGTATGTCCGACGGGCAGGGAAGGTCCGGCTACACCTTC. Residues: CASSMSDGQGRSGYTF. V is TRBV19 and J is TRBJ1-2, with D tentatively TRBD1 (5 bases). V lost 3 bases and J lost 8, with 22 bases in between. Germline CDR1 LNHDA, CDR2 SQIVND (reference sequence). The CDR3 extends over 16 amino acids. Combining the CDR3 with reference TRBV19 and TRBJ1-2 gives the whole variable domain DGGITQSPKYLFRKEGQNVTLSCEQNLNHDAMYWYRQDPGQGLRLIYYSQIVNDFQKGDIAEGYSVSREKKESFPLTVTSAQKNPTAFYLCASSMSDGQGRSGYTFGSGTRLTVV.

The chain uses TRBV21-1 and TRBJ2-1; no DNA check was done on the table's D call, TRBD1. TRBV21-1 is assigned pseudogene status. This CDR3 is built from 15 residues. The CDR3 reads CASSKDSPKDNEQFF. The CDR3 DNA is TGTGCCAGCAGCAAGGACAGTCCCAAGGACAATGAGCAGTTCTTC.

The chain couples TRBV4-1 to TRBJ1-2; no firm D call. CDR1 and CDR2 (germline): MGHRA, YSYEKL. Trimming took off 5 bases at V and 3 bases at J, with 7 bases between the two ends. The CDR3 loop spans 12 amino acids. The DNA of the CDR3 is TGCGCCAGCAGCGGGAGGGACTATGGCTACACCTTC. Translated, it gives CASSGRDYGYTF.

The CDR3 DNA reads TGTGCCAGCAGTTTATCGGGAGAGTGGCGGACTGAAGCTTTCTTT. Residues: CASSLSGEWRTEAFF. The chain recombines TRBV27 with TRBJ1-1; D not resolved. V shed 0 bases and J shed 5 bases, with 13 bases lying between them. The CDR3 totals 15 residues. The germline gives CDR1 MNHEY, CDR2 SMNVEV (reference sequence).

This sequence joins TRBV6-1 and TRBJ1-2; TRBD1 aligns across 11 bases. After removal of 2 bases from V and 7 bases from J, the junction contained 9 bases not matched to a gene. Germline-derived CDR1 and CDR2 are MNHNS and SASEGT. CDR3 length equals 16 residues. The CDR3 DNA follows: TGTGCCAGCAGTGAATTCTGGGACAGGGGGGACGGTGGCTACACCTTC. Translated, it gives CASSEFWDRGDGGYTF.

This chain links TRBV6-6 with TRBJ1-5; 9 bases are a match to TRBD1. Germline V gene sequence: CDR1 MNHNY, CDR2 SVGAGI (reference sequence). There are 16 residues in the CDR3. J was trimmed by 5 bases and V by 6 bases; bases with no gene match: 11. The CDR3 DNA reads as TGTGCCAGCAGCACCTTAGGACAGGGGCGTTATCAGCCCCAGCATTTT. As protein: CASSTLGQGRYQPQHF.

The genes are TRBV19 and TRBJ1-2; D call uncertain. The CDR3 spans 13 residues. Trimming cost V 1 base and J 6 bases, with 9 bases left between them. Germline V gene data show CDR1 as LNHDA and CDR2 as SQIVND (reference sequence). The CDR3 nucleotides are TGTGCCAGTAGTATAGTAGGAGGGCATGGCTACACCTTC. Its protein is CASSIVGGHGYTF.

The rearrangement links TRBV14 to TRBJ1-2, with D unclear. Trimming left V 1 base short and J 0 bases short, with 3 bases between. This CDR3 region has 13 residues. The V gene's germline CDR1 is SGHDN and CDR2 FVKESK. DNA for the CDR3: TGTGCCAGCAGCCAAGCGGCTAACTATGGCTACACCTTC. It is translated as CASSQAANYGYTF.